The clone carrying this T cell receptor (beta chain) was counted many times. The antigen is unknown. This record belongs to a study of T-cell reconstitution after alpha-beta-depleted transplantation in children. General study findings and limits: At one year after transplant, newly produced T cells mostly accounted for T-cell counts and diversity. Alpha-beta T cells about two months after transplant reportedly derived from several hundred expanded graft clones.

Researchers prepared the TCRbeta library using unique molecular identifiers, the study reports. TCRdb independently ran MiXCR on the PCR reads; one entry per CDR3 protein. Seen here are about 250,000 distinct CDR3 sequences, roughly 25% observed once, and the top ten hold around 4.8%. Sequencing was performed on PBMCs, mostly from graft donor cells, taken 360 days after TCRalphabeta/CD19-depleted stem cell transplant. The TCR was taken from a female patient aged 2 to 10 who had a stem cell transplant for congenital amegakaryocytic thrombocytopenia, so the T cells may come from the graft donor.

The chain's CDR3 is CSVETGANTEAFF. The CDR3 DNA follows: TGCAGCGTTGAAACAGGCGCCAACACTGAAGCTTTCTTT. The V and J genes are TRBV29-1 and TRBJ1-1, with a possible D match to TRBD1 (5 bases). The germline V gene has CDR1 SQVTM and CDR2 ANQGSEA. The length of the CDR3 is 13 residues. Trimming took off 2 bases at V and 2 bases at J, with 9 bases between the two ends.